These 23 T cell receptor beta chains were sequenced from one sample in a study of CD8+CD57+ T cells in acquired aplastic anemia. Selection for sequencing was limited to patients who had shown CD8+CD57+ cell expansion by flow cytometry. According to the study, genomic DNA was the template for TCR beta VDJ and CDR3 profiling. MiXCR, applied by TCRdb to the reads, yields one record per CDR3 protein. The top ten hold more than 0.95% of the sample, which has approximately 180,000 distinct CDR3 sequences, around 50% seen once. The sequencing input was sorted CD4+, CD8+, or CD8+CD57+ T cells (not recorded which) from PBMCs. These receptor sequences come from a human donor with aplastic anemia.

The chain joins TRBV2 to TRBJ1-1, with 7 bases fitting TRBD1. The germline V gene encodes CDR1 SNHLY and CDR2 FYNNEI. The V gene end was trimmed by 6 bases and the J gene end by 1 base; junction bases not matched to a gene: 5. This CDR3 has 14 amino acids. CDR3: CASRTRTGNTEAFF. The DNA of the CDR3 is TGTGCCAGCAGGACCCGGACAGGGAACACTGAAGCTTTCTTT.

The table lists this clonotype with many counts. The chain joins TRBV20-1 to TRBJ1-5; D unresolved. The CDR3 length is 15 residues. CDR1 and CDR2 (germline): DFQATT, SNEGSKA (reference sequence). V was pared by 5 bases and J by 1 base, with 15 bases between. The CDR3 region has the DNA TGCAGTGCTGGGGTAGGATCTTTAAGCAATCAGCCCCAGCATTTT. As protein: CSAGVGSLSNQPQHF.

The chain links TRBV19 to TRBJ2-7; D not certain. The germline V and J ends were trimmed by 5 bases and 3 bases, with 11 bases remaining between them. From germline, CDR1 is LNHDA and CDR2 SQIVND (reference sequence). The CDR3 is 13 amino acids. The CDR3 sequence is CASSDPGLYEQYF. The CDR3 bases are TGTGCCAGTAGTGATCCGGGCCTCTACGAGCAGTACTTC.

This clonotype was recorded a few times. The J gene is TRBJ2-1, the V gene TRBV10-3; D not resolved. CDR3 length: 12 residues. V gave up 10 bases and J gave up 4 bases, with 11 bases separating them. Germline assignment: CDR1 ENHRY and CDR2 SYGVKD. The DNA for the CDR3 is TGTGCCAGCGTTGACGATTACAATGAGCAGTTCTTC. Amino acid sequence: CASVDDYNEQFF.

This clonotype was detected many times. The V and J genes are TRBV19 and TRBJ2-1, with a tentative D call TRBD2 (7 bases). The germline V gene encodes CDR1 LNHDA and CDR2 SQIVND (reference sequence). CDR3 length equals 13 residues. The V gene lost 7 bases and the J gene lost 9 bases, with 16 bases spanning the gap. This chain's CDR3 is CASTDGRGFEQFF. The CDR3 DNA sequence: TGTGCCAGTACCGATGGGAGGGGGTTTGAGCAGTTCTTC.

With respect to this clonotype: A read error may explain this, as a much larger clone is one base away. J is TRBJ1-4 and V is TRBV5-1, with D tentatively TRBD1 (5 bases). The V and J ends lost 3 bases and 7 bases respectively, with 16 bases between them. The CDR3 runs 15 residues. The V gene's germline CDR1 is SGHRS and CDR2 YFSETQ. The CDR3 region is CASSSGRGHREKLFF. DNA for the CDR3: TGCGCCAGCAGCTCAGGACGGGGCCACCGTGAAAAACTGTTTTTT. The full variable domain, completed using reference TRBV5-1 and TRBJ1-4, is KAGVTQTPRYLIKTRGQQVTLSCSPISGHRSVSWYQQTPGQGLQFLFEYFSETQRNKGNFPGRFSGRQFSNSRSEMNVSTLELGDSALYLCASSSGRGHREKLFFGSGTQLSVL.

This clonotype was observed a few times. A much larger clone sits a single nucleotide away, making a read error possible. This chain uses TRBV20-1 with TRBJ2-2; D unresolved. Per germline, CDR1 DFQATT and CDR2 SNEGSKA (reference sequence). Trimming took 3 bases from V and 1 from J, leaving 9 bases between them. This CDR3 contains 14 residues. The CDR3 region has the DNA TGCAGTGCTAGCCCCCCCCGGAACACCGGGGAGCTGTTTTTT. It is translated as CSASPPRNTGELFF.

The chain links TRBV6-5 to TRBJ1-1; 7 bases align to TRBD1. Germline-derived CDR1 and CDR2 are MNHEY and SVGAGI. There are 13 residues in the CDR3. J was trimmed by 7 bases and V by 1 base; bases with no gene match: 3. The CDR3 DNA is TGTGCCAGCAGTTACTTTCGGACAGGTGAAGCTTTCTTT. As protein: CASSYFRTGEAFF.

The rearrangement links TRBV20-1 to TRBJ1-5, with D possibly TRBD1 on 5 matching bases. Germline V CDR1 and CDR2: DFQATT, SNEGSKA (reference sequence). The ends were cut back, 3 bases at V and 2 bases at J, with 11 bases in the middle. The CDR3 covers 14 residues. The CDR3: CSASQGTGNQPQHF. The CDR3 DNA sequence: TGCAGTGCTAGTCAAGGGACGGGCAATCAGCCCCAGCATTTT.

In this sample, this clonotype turned up a few times. J is TRBJ2-5 and V is TRBV24-1, with 7 bases aligning to TRBD1. The CDR3 sequence is 16 residues long. V trimming: 3 bases; J trimming: 0 bases; junction bases outside the gene matches: 6. Germline V gene sequence: CDR1 KGHDR, CDR2 SFDVKD. CDR3 bases: TGTGCCACCAGTGATCTAAAGACAGGGAACCAAGAGACCCAGTACTTC. It specifies CATSDLKTGNQETQYF.

This clonotype was seen only a few times. This CDR3 reads CASSDNGGWDSPLHF. The CDR3 DNA sequence: TGTGCCAGCAGTGATAATGGTGGGTGGGACTCACCCCTCCACTTT. The rearrangement joins TRBV25-1 to TRBJ1-6; D perhaps matches TRBD1 (5 bases). The germline gives CDR1 MGHDK, CDR2 SYGVNS. This CDR3 is 15 amino acids long. The V gene lost 3 bases and the J gene lost 10 bases, with 16 bases spanning the gap.

Many counts were recorded for this clonotype. CDR3 coding DNA: TGTGCCAGCAGAACTAGCGGGGGCAACGAGCAGTACTTC. Its protein is CASRTSGGNEQYF. V gene TRBV12-3 or TRBV12-4 combines with J gene TRBJ2-7, with 11 bases identical to TRBD2. The CDR3 sequence is 13 residues long. Trimming took 6 bases from V and 5 from J; bases not matched to a gene: 3.

The CDR3 bases are TGCAGTGCTAGAGGTTGGACTAGCGGGGGGATGACAGATACGCAGTATTTT. This encodes CSARGWTSGGMTDTQYF. The gene calls are TRBV20-1 and TRBJ2-3, with 14 bases fitting TRBD2. J gave up 3 bases and V 1 base, and 6 bases lay outside the gene matches. The CDR3 is made up of 17 amino acids. The V gene's germline CDR1 is DFQATT and CDR2 SNEGSKA (reference sequence).

This clonotype has a count of ten or more. The chain joins TRBV2 to TRBJ1-5; weak D call: TRBD1 (6 bases). The CDR3 is made up of 15 amino acids. Germline V gene data show CDR1 as SNHLY and CDR2 as FYNNEI. Trimming left V 5 bases short and J 9 bases short, with 20 bases between. This CDR3 reads CASSPGHEARRPQHF. Here the CDR3 DNA reads TGTGCCAGCAGTCCGGGACACGAGGCACGTCGGCCCCAGCATTTT.

This clonotype has only a few counts. The rearrangement joins TRBV15 to TRBJ2-3; D may be TRBD2 (6 bases). The CDR3 length is 14 residues. Germline loops: CDR1 LNHNV, CDR2 YYDKDF (reference sequence). V was trimmed by 6 bases and J by 0 bases, leaving 10 bases between them. CDR3 nucleotides: TGTGCCACCAGGTGGGGGGAGAGCACAGATACGCAGTATTTT. Protein sequence: CATRWGESTDTQYF.

The chain combines TRBV11-2 with TRBJ2-3; the match to TRBD2 covers 9 bases. The CDR3 runs 13 residues. V trimming: 8 bases; J trimming: 6 bases; junction bases outside the gene matches: 6. Germline CDR1 reads SGHAT; CDR2 reads FQNNGV. The CDR3 coding sequence is TGTGCCAGCGACCGGACTAGCGTTGATACGCAGTATTTT. Its translation: CASDRTSVDTQYF.

The CDR3 is CASSLDPQETQYF. DNA for the CDR3: TGTGCCAGCAGCTTGGACCCCCAAGAGACCCAGTACTTC. The V call is TRBV7-9, the J call TRBJ2-5, with D unclear. The V end lost 3 bases, the J end lost 1 base, and 6 bases lay between the germline ends. Germline CDR1 is SEHNR and CDR2 is FQNEAQ (reference sequence). The CDR3 sequence is 13 residues long.

The chain has TRBV7-7 and TRBJ2-7; D gene unclear. This CDR3 is built from 12 residues. Trimming left V 5 bases short and J 5 bases short, with 10 bases between. Germline CDR1 reads SSHAT; CDR2 reads FNYEAQ (reference sequence). This CDR3 reads CASSQVSDEQYF. Here the CDR3 DNA reads TGTGCCAGCAGCCAAGTGTCGGACGAGCAGTACTTC.

V gene TRBV25-1 combines with J gene TRBJ2-5; 10 nucleotides align to TRBD1. The germline V gene has CDR1 MGHDK and CDR2 SYGVNS. The V and J ends lost 3 bases and 5 bases, in that order; junction bases with no gene match: 12. The CDR3 is 17 residues long. The CDR3 nucleotides are TGTGCCAGCAGTGACGTACCCGGACAGGGGGTCGGGGAGACCCAGTACTTC. Amino acids: CASSDVPGQGVGETQYF.

Many counts were recorded for this clonotype. As DNA, the CDR3 is TGCGCCAGCAGTGCACAGGGGAGGAATCAGCCCCAGCATTTT. It yields the protein CASSAQGRNQPQHF. This rearrangement joins TRBV10-2 to TRBJ1-5; TRBD1 matches at 7 bases. Germline CDR1 and CDR2: WSHSY and SAAADI. The CDR3 has 14 amino acids. V gave up 4 bases and J gave up 4 bases; unmatched junction bases: 4.

The sample holds many counts of this clonotype. The chain uses TRBV2 and TRBJ2-1; 10 bases align to TRBD2. The V segment lost 6 bases and the J segment 9 bases; nucleotides outside the gene matches: 20. This CDR3 region has 18 residues. Germline V gene data show CDR1 as SNHLY and CDR2 as FYNNEI. CDR3 DNA: TGTGCCAGCAGACTACGATCGACTAGCGGGCCTACTACAGGTGAGCAGTTCTTC. This translates into CASRLRSTSGPTTGEQFF.

This chain connects TRBV19 to TRBJ2-7; D gene uncertain. The CDR3 is made up of 12 amino acids. With 4 bases removed from V and 4 bases from J, the gap between germline ends came to 8 bases. The V gene's germline CDR1 is LNHDA and CDR2 SQIVND (reference sequence). The DNA of the CDR3 is TGTGCCAGTAGTACAGCAGGATACGAGCAGTACTTC. Translated, it gives CASSTAGYEQYF. Full variable domain (remainder filled in from reference TRBV19 and TRBJ2-7): DGGITQSPKYLFRKEGQNVTLSCEQNLNHDAMYWYRQDPGQGLRLIYYSQIVNDFQKGDIAEGYSVSREKKESFPLTVTSAQKNPTAFYLCASSTAGYEQYFGPGTRLTVT.

For this clonotype: This may come from a read error, since a much larger clone is one base off. This chain uses TRBV6-1 with TRBJ2-1; D is perhaps TRBD2 (5 bases). The CDR3 extends over 16 amino acids. CDR1 and CDR2 from the germline V gene are MNHNS and SASEGT. CDR3 nucleotides: TGTGCCAGCACCTCAAGGGCTGATGAGGGCTACGATGAGCAGTTCTTC. Translation: CASTSRADEGYDEQFF.